The TCR beta chain described here comes from a study of T cells of healthy individuals. CDR3 length equals 19 residues. V trimming: 2 bases; J trimming: 0 bases; junction bases outside the gene matches: 9. TCRdb reprocessed the 5' RACE reads via MiXCR and lists one record per CDR3 protein. The table has about 96,000 distinct CDR3 sequences, about 16% seen once. The chain links TRBV23-1 to TRBJ2-6; TRBD1 agrees at 8 bases. TRBV23-1 belongs to the ORF category, with a function that is uncertain. This receptor was obtained from a human donor in good health. CDR3 in amino acids: CASSQVPGQETSGANVLTF. The DNA of the CDR3 is TGCGCCAGCAGTCAAGTACCGGGACAGGAGACCTCTGGGGCCAACGTCCTGACTTTC.